This T cell receptor (beta chain) was observed in a study of breast tumors, draining lymph nodes, adjacent tissues. Notes on the study in general: Findings are consistent with lymph node origin and intratumoral expansion of most tumor T cells. Tumors had less TCR diversity than lymph nodes, more than nontumor tissue. That most tumor T cells come from lymph nodes remained unproven.

This clonotype has ten or more counts. The antigen is not known. TCRdb itself ran the multiplex PCR reads through MiXCR, one entry per CDR3 protein. The profile shows 200,000 to 250,000 distinct CDR3 sequences, about 30% of them singletons. CDR3 size: 14 residues. V trimming: 10 bases; J trimming: 0 bases; junction bases outside the gene matches: 6. Germline values: CDR1 MDHEN, CDR2 SYDVKM. Axillary draining lymph nodes of breast cancer patients supplied the node samples. Material for sequencing was axillary lymph node tissue. This TCR was recovered from a female donor with breast cancer. Some clones in this sample may be carry-over from other donors' samples. This chain joins TRBV28 and TRBJ1-3, with 7 positions matching TRBD1. The DNA for the CDR3 is TGTGCCACGAAATCAGGGGGCTCTGGAAACACCATATATTTT. Translated: CATKSGGSGNTIYF.